Included here is one T cell receptor beta chain sequence, with context. Its matching antigen is unknown. Cells classed as naive CD8+ T cells were CD45RO-CCR7+CD27+CD95-. The CDR3 is 14 residues long. Germline V gene data show CDR1 as MNHEY and CDR2 as SMNVEV (reference sequence). This record belongs to a study of CXCR3-negative and CXCR3-positive naive CD8 T cells. General study results and limits: Researchers report that CXCR3-positive naive cells carry more hydrophobic TRB CDR3s than CXCR3-negative naive cells.

In preparing the TRB cDNA libraries, 5' RACE with UMI labels was used. TCRdb re-called the 5' RACE reads; one entry per CDR3 protein, DNA not given. Seen in this sample are 150,000 to 180,000 distinct CDR3 sequences; the ten most common clones hold approximately 0.46%. The sequencing input was naive CXCR3+ CD8+ T cells from blood. The subset was: CD45RO-CCR7+CD27+CD95- naive CD8+ T cells expressing CXCR3 (TNR3+). The chain has TRBV27 and TRBJ1-6; TCRdb gives TRBD1 as the D gene, but with no DNA this cannot be confirmed. This receptor was taken from a human donor in good health. Some clones in this sample may be carry-over from other donors' samples. This CDR3 is CASRQQGSKSPLHF.